Presented here are 6 T cell receptor beta chains from one specimen sequenced in a study of blood T cell repertoires in COVID-19. Assay used: immunoSEQ multiplex PCR; TCRdb lists only in-frame clones, some missing. The repertoire holds about 360,000 clones, approximately 89% seen once, with roughly 1.9% in the top ten. Sequencing input: PBMCs or T cells enriched from blood (not recorded which). The receptors stem from a man aged 40-50 years in a cohort exposed to, infected with or recovered from COVID-19 (not recorded which).

The V call is TRBV27, the J call TRBJ2-5; 9 bases are a match to TRBD1. J gave up 3 bases and V 5 bases, and 13 bases lay outside the gene matches. Per germline, CDR1 MNHEY and CDR2 SMNVEV (reference sequence). The CDR3 is 17 residues long. The CDR3 spells CASSETGGFTSKETQYF. CDR3 sequence (DNA): TGTGCCAGCAGTGAGACAGGGGGGTTTACCTCCAAAGAGACCCAGTACTTC.

CDR3 residues: CASSYSSKVSGGPDTQYF. CDR3 coding DNA: TGTGCCAGCAGTTACTCGAGTAAGGTTAGCGGGGGACCAGATACGCAGTATTTT. The genes are TRBV6-2 or TRBV6-3 and TRBJ2-3, with 9 positions matching TRBD2. Trimming took 0 bases from V and 4 from J; bases not matched to a gene: 11. The CDR3 length is 18 residues. CDR1 and CDR2 from the germline V gene are MNHEY and SVGEGT.

The chain links TRBV5-6 to TRBJ2-3, with a possible D match to TRBD2 (5 bases). This CDR3 is built from 16 residues. V was clipped by 0 bases and J by 5 bases, with 16 bases between them. In germline, CDR1 is SGHDT, CDR2 YYEEEE. CDR3 DNA: TGTGCCAGCAGCTTGGTCGGGGAACACAAGGTAGATACGCAGTATTTT. It translates to CASSLVGEHKVDTQYF.

Only one count was recorded for this clone. The chain links TRBV6-5 to TRBJ1-1, with 9 bases that match TRBD1. V dropped 2 bases and J dropped 4; count of bases not matched to a gene: 2. Germline loops: CDR1 MNHEY, CDR2 SVGAGI. The CDR3 totals 14 residues. Here the CDR3 DNA reads TGTGCCAGCAGTTACAAACAGGGGGCCACTGAAGCTTTCTTT. Encoded protein: CASSYKQGATEAFF.

The gene calls are TRBV21-1 and TRBJ1-6. TRBV21-1 is noted as a pseudogene. CDR3 size: 19 residues. The CDR3 sequence: CASSERPWTSSSYNSPLHF. The CDR3 DNA follows: TGTGCCAGCAGCGAGCGGCCGTGGACTTCCAGCTCCTATAATTCACCCCTCCACTTT.

This sequence joins TRBV2 and TRBJ2-7, with D unresolved. The germline V gene has CDR1 SNHLY and CDR2 FYNNEI. V gave up 7 bases and J gave up 0 bases, with 10 bases separating them. CDR3 length: 13 residues. In DNA form, the CDR3 reads TGTGCCAGCAACGTCGTAGACTCCTACGAGCAGTACTTC. This gives the protein CASNVVDSYEQYF.